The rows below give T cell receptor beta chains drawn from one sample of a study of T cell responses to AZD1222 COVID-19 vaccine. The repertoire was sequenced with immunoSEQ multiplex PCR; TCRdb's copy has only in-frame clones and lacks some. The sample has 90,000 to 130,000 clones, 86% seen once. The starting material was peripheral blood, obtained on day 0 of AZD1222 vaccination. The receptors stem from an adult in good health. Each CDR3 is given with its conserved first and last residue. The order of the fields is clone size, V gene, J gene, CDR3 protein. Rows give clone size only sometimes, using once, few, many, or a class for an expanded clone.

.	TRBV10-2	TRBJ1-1	CASRSSAGGNTEAFF
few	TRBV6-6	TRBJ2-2	CASELGTGDTGELFF
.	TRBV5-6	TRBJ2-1	CASSPRLAGDEQFF
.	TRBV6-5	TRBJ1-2	CASSYSHGQVNYGYTF
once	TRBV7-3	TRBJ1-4	CASSPHGVVEKLFF
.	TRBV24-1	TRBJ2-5	CATQIEETQYF
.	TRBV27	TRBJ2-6	CACGAGAPGGANVLTF
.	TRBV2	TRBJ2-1	CANGVELAGGNEQFF
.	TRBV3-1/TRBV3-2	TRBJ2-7	CASSQFPGVYEQYF
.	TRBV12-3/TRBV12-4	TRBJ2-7	CASSFESSYEQYF
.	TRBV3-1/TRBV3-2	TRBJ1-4	CASRAGRAQAANEKLFF
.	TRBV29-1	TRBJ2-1	CSFTRTSGYNEQFF
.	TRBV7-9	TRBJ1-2	CASSPPDRNNYGYTF
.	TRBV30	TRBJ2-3	CAWSSISTDTQYF
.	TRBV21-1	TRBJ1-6	CASSKCQGENSPLHF
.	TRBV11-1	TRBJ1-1	CASSLEGDRGAFF
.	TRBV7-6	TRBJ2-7	CASRPRDRNSYEQYF
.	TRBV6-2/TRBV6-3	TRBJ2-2	CASSTGTANTGELFF
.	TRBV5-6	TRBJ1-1	CASSFTQEGNTEAFF
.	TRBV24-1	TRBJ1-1	CATRPGQGNTEAFF
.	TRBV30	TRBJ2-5	CAWKGGATSPQYF
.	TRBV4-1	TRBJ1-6	CASKTGMILNSPLHF
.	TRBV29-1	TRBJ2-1	CSVLGTSGTQSSYNEQFF
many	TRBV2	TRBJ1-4	CASSADEKLFF
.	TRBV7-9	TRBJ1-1	CASSARTGTEAFF
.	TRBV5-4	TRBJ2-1	CASSLGSPLLPYNEQFF
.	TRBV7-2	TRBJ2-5	CASSGQGTKRTQYF
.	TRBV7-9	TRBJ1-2	CASSLGGSDGYTF
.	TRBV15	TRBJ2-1	CATSRDWGTDEQFF
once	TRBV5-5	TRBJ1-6	CASESGHSLFSSYNSPLHF
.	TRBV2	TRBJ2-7	CASSEVTASGLEQYF
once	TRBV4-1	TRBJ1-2	CASSHRQGARYYGYTF
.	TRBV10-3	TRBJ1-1	CAISGGGGTEAFF
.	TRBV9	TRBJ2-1	CASSVLTGTGTPEQFF
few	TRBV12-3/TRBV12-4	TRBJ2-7	CASSLAGQQYF
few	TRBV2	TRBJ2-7	CASRLLTPGQGPF
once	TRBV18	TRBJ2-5	CASSTPLPERLYQETQYF
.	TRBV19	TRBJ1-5	CASSTRPSGYNQPQHF
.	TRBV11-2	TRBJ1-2	CASSLNGGGLGEGYTF
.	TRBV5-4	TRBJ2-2	CASSPRAANTGELFF
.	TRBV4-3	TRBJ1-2	CASSQDRGLGYTF
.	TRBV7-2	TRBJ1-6	CASSLLDNNSPLHF
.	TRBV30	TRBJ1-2	CAWGAQGANYGYTF
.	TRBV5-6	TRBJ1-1	CASSLWDTEAFF
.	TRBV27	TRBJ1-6	CASSPQGAHNSPLHF
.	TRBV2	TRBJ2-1	CASSEHNEQFF
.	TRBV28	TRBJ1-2	CASSFIARRGRSYGYTF
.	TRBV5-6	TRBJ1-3	CASSFLYSGNTIYF
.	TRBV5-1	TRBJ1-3	CASSLGGTRSGNTIYF
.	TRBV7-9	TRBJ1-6	CASSQTDSYSPLHF
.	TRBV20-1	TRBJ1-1	CSVAGPLRAFF
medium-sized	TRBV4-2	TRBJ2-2	CASSQARDANTGELFF
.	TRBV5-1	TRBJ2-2	CASSLGQVNTGELFF
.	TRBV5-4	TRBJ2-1	CASSLGRGEGEQFF